Each of the 17 T cell receptor beta chains below was sequenced from the same sample in a study of blood T cells in healthy people across ages. Through a sample-barcoded 5' primer and a J-beta primer mix, a second PCR was run for roughly 6 to 11 cycles. Using its own MiXCR run on the 5' RACE reads, TCRdb lists one record per CDR3 protein. The data hold around 1,700,000 distinct CDR3 sequences, with over 25% observed a single time. Sequenced material: blood. The origin of the receptors is a woman in her 30s in good health.

This clonotype has ten or more counts. This rearrangement joins TRBV6-5 to TRBJ2-7; no firm D call. With 0 bases removed from V and 4 bases from J, the gap between germline ends came to 10 bases. The CDR3 has 14 amino acids. Germline CDR1 and CDR2: MNHEY and SVGAGI. The chain's CDR3 is CASSYSGGRYEQYF. The CDR3 DNA sequence: TGTGCCAGCAGTTACTCGGGCGGCCGTTACGAGCAGTACTTC.

The CDR3 DNA follows: TGTGCCAGCAGTTTAACCCTTGGGACAGGTAACTCCTACGAGCAGTACTTC. Translating gives CASSLTLGTGNSYEQYF. The chain couples TRBV12-3 or TRBV12-4 to TRBJ2-7; TRBD1 aligns across 8 bases. The CDR3 has 17 amino acids. Trimming took 2 bases from V and 0 from J; bases not matched to a gene: 9.

The J gene is TRBJ2-3, the V gene TRBV12-3 or TRBV12-4; 11 bases fit TRBD2. The CDR3 totals 13 residues. The V and J ends lost 9 bases and 7 bases, in that order; junction bases with no gene match: 6. The CDR3 sequence: CASITSGSHTQYF. Here the CDR3 DNA reads TGTGCCAGTATAACTAGCGGGAGTCATACGCAGTATTTT.

The chain is built from TRBV5-1 and TRBJ2-5; D unresolved. The DNA end lines up better with TRBJ2-4; the J call may be wrong. The germline gives CDR1 SGHRS, CDR2 YFSETQ. This CDR3 spans 14 amino acids. CDR3 DNA: TGCGCCAGCAGCTTGAGGCCAGAAGCAAACATTCAGTACTTC. Translating gives CASSLRPEANIQYF.

The chain employs TRBV4-1 and TRBJ2-3; perhaps TRBD1 as D (6 bases). Germline V gives CDR1 MGHRA, CDR2 YSYEKL. V was trimmed by 4 bases and J by 0 bases, leaving 20 bases between them. The CDR3 runs 18 residues. CDR3 region: CASSPRGQSLASTDTQYF. The CDR3 DNA is TGCGCCAGCAGCCCCCGGGGACAATCCCTGGCTAGCACAGATACGCAGTATTTT.

The gene calls are TRBV12-3 or TRBV12-4 and TRBJ1-1, with a weak D call TRBD1 (5 bases). The CDR3 contains 11 residues. V was trimmed by 2 bases and J by 11 bases, leaving 9 bases between them. The CDR3 DNA follows: TGTGCCAGCAGTTTAAGAAGGGGTGCTTTCTTT. It specifies CASSLRRGAFF.

CDR3 nucleotides: TGTGCCAACAATTTGTACAGGGGAGCCTCCTACAATGAGCAGTACTTC. Its protein is CANNLYRGASYNEQYF. V and J are TRBV21-1 and TRBJ2-1; the table names TRBD1, a call not compared with the DNA. The J call may be faulty, since TRBJ2-7 better matches the DNA end. TRBV21-1 is a pseudogene. CDR3 size: 16 residues.

This clonotype showed up just a few times. The chain is built from TRBV11-2 and TRBJ2-5; D tentatively fits TRBD1 or TRBD2 (5 bases each). V was cut by 3 bases and J by 3 bases, with 8 bases left in between. The CDR3 is made up of 13 amino acids. The germline V gene encodes CDR1 SGHAT and CDR2 FQNNGV. The CDR3 DNA reads as TGTGCCAGCAGCTTTTGGGGGAAAGAGACCCAGTACTTC. It codes for CASSFWGKETQYF. The full variable domain, completed using reference TRBV11-2 and TRBJ2-5, is EAGVAQSPRYKIIEKRQSVAFWCNPISGHATLYWYQQILGQGPKLLIQFQNNGVVDDSQLPKDRFSAERLKGVDSTLKIQPAKLEDSAVYLCASSFWGKETQYFGPGTRLLVL.

The V gene is TRBV15, the J gene TRBJ2-3; D ambiguous. Germline V CDR1 and CDR2: LNHNV, YYDKDF (reference sequence). The CDR3 length is 17 residues. The V and J ends lost 0 bases and 5 bases respectively, with 18 bases between them. CDR3 in amino acids: CATSRDNILSGQDTQYF. The CDR3 nucleotides are TGTGCCACCAGCAGAGATAATATACTCTCCGGTCAAGATACGCAGTATTTT.

The V gene is TRBV28, the J gene TRBJ2-1, with unresolved D. The CDR3 runs 15 residues. CDR1 and CDR2 from the germline V gene are MDHEN and SYDVKM. V was cut by 2 bases and J by 8 bases, with 16 bases left in between. CDR3 loop: CASSLSGRRKDEQFF. In DNA, the CDR3 is TGTGCCAGCAGTTTAAGTGGTAGAAGGAAGGATGAGCAGTTCTTC.

This clonotype was counted a few times. This chain links TRBV10-3 with TRBJ2-1; TRBD2 aligns across 8 bases. The CDR3 sequence is 14 residues long. Germline V gene lookup returns CDR1 ENHRY and CDR2 SYGVKD. The V and J ends lost 7 bases and 5 bases, in that order; junction bases with no gene match: 7. CDR3 sequence reads: CAIKAGGQNNEQFF. Written as DNA, the CDR3 is TGTGCCATCAAGGCGGGAGGACAGAACAATGAGCAGTTCTTC.

Remarks on this clonotype: This sequence may be a read error, since a much larger clone differs from it by one base. This rearrangement joins TRBV9 to TRBJ2-1; 8 bases line up with TRBD2. Germline V gives CDR1 SGDLS, CDR2 YYNGEE. CDR3 length: 15 amino acids. The CDR3: CASSVLSGTYDEQFF. The CDR3, as DNA: TGTGCCAGCAGCGTACTTAGCGGGACCTACGATGAGCAGTTCTTC.

This sequence joins TRBV13 and TRBJ2-3; 9 bases are shared with TRBD1. The CDR3 extends over 21 amino acids. Germline-derived CDR1 and CDR2 are PRHDT and FYEKMQ (reference sequence). V shed 0 bases, J shed 3 bases, and the junction held 19 bases outside the gene matches. The CDR3 here is CASSLGQGGQGYVGRTDTQYF. CDR3 DNA: TGTGCCAGCAGCTTAGGCCAGGGGGGACAGGGATACGTCGGCCGGACAGATACGCAGTATTTT.

In its sample, this clonotype was seen a few times. This chain links TRBV6-6 with TRBJ1-2; the D is unclear. The CDR3 spans 17 residues. Trimming took 4 bases from V and 1 from J, leaving 19 bases between them. Germline V gene sequence: CDR1 MNHNY, CDR2 SVGAGI (reference sequence). The CDR3 DNA is TGTGCCAGCAGTTCCACCACTCGGGGAGCCCTTAACTATGGCTACACCTTC. As protein: CASSSTTRGALNYGYTF.

This clonotype has more than one count but fewer than ten. The CDR3 sequence: CASRRDGRSNPLHF. CDR3 in DNA: TGTGCCAGCCGACGGGACGGCAGGTCAAACCCCCTCCACTTT. The chain links TRBV2 to TRBJ1-6, with a tentative D call TRBD1 (5 bases). This CDR3 region has 14 residues. Per germline, CDR1 SNHLY and CDR2 FYNNEI. Trimming pared 8 bases from V and 13 bases from J, leaving 21 bases between.

V and J are TRBV20-1 and TRBJ2-7, with 7 bases fitting TRBD1. The J call is uncertain, as TRBJ2-5 better fits the DNA end. The germline CDR1 and CDR2 sequences are DFQATT and SNEGSKA (reference sequence). The CDR3 is made up of 14 amino acids. The CDR3 is CSARKTGQSKTQYF. The CDR3 DNA is TGCAGTGCTAGAAAAACGGGACAGTCAAAGACCCAGTACTTC.

The table lists this clonotype with many counts. The chain recombines TRBV6-8 with TRBJ2-5; D not certain. Trimming pared 8 bases from V and 4 bases from J, leaving 17 bases between. CDR1 is MNHGY, CDR2 SAAAGT, per germline. This CDR3 is built from 14 residues. As DNA, the CDR3 is TGTGCCAGCGGCCGCGGAGAGTCGGGAGAGACCCAGTACTTC. As protein: CASGRGESGETQYF.